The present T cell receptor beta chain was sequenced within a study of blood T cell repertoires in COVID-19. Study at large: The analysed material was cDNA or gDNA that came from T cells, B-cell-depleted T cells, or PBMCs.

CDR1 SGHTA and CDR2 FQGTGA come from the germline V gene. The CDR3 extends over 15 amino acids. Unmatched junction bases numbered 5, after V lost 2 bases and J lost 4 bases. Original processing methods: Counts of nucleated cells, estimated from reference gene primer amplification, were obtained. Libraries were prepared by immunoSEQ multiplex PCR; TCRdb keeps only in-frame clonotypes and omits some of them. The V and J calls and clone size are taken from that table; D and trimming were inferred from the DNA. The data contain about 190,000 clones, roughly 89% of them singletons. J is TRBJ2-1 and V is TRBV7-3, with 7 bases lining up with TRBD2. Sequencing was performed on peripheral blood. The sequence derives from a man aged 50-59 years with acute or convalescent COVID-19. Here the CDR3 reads CASSLYPSGYNEQFF. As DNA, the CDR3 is TGTGCCAGCAGCTTATACCCTAGCGGATACAATGAGCAGTTCTTC. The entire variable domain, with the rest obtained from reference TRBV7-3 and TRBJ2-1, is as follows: GAGVSQTPSNKVTEKGKYVELRCDPISGHTALYWYRQSLGQGPEFLIYFQGTGAADDSGLPNDRFFAVRPEGSVSTLKIQRTERGDSAVYLCASSLYPSGYNEQFFGPGTRLTVL.